This T cell receptor (beta chain) was sequenced during a study of T cell responses to AZD1222 COVID-19 vaccine (dated by TCRdb to the early 2020s). About the full investigation: AZD1222 recipients given second doses at about 4 weeks or at about 12 weeks were pooled, since spike-specific TCR depth and breadth were not found to differ between the two schedules. TCR sequencing was performed for about 250 trial participants, of whom around 200 were given two doses of AZD1222 and around 26 were given two doses of MenACWY control vaccine. Trial participants were enrolled by age into 18-55, 56-69 and 70-plus year subgroups, with 148, 28 and 57 TCR-sequenced participants respectively. Overall study results and their limits: In the small 56-69-year group, the increase in depth fell short of significance, most likely because of low power. Conclusions about previously exposed vaccinees were limited because only six AZD1222 recipients were SARS-CoV-2 seropositive at baseline. After two AZD1222 doses, both the breadth and the depth of spike-specific TCRs were significantly higher than at day 0 and than in MenACWY recipients. CD4 TCRs associated with the vaccine covered the entire spike protein, and the dominant responses were in regions 160-218 and 743-854. Reportedly, close to half of the unique spike-specific TCRs recognized epitopes lying outside the regions that are mutated in the B.1.351 and B.1.1.7 variants. Most participants were white British and females outnumbered males, and the authors suggested that clonal diversity may have been underestimated. No day 14 peak-response samples were available, so repertoires were characterized only after the peak T cell response.

In the case of this clone: Its antigen is not yet known. Base qualities were left out, and no much larger clone turns up one base away.

The time point label of this sample denotes: baseline before first vaccination. Vaccinee samples were obtained from the UK trials COV001 and COV002, which included a single-blind randomized controlled phase 2/3 trial of AZD1222 (ChAdOx1 nCoV-19) in healthy adults. For TCRbeta chain sequencing, PBMC samples from trial participants were taken at day 0 and at day 28 after the second dose. The CDR3 regions of human TCRbeta chains were analyzed by immunosequencing. Regarding the original processing steps: Repertoire TCRs were checked for matches against a reference library of SARS-CoV-2-specific TCRs that had been generated using the MIRA antigen-specificity platform. Breadth was defined as the fraction of unique TCRs that were SARS-CoV-2-associated, and depth was defined as the fraction of total T cells that were SARS-CoV-2-associated. Using the MIRA data, each spike-specific TCR was assigned both to the spike region to which the TCR was reactive and to a CD4 or CD8 class. Log10-transformed breadth and depth values were compared by one-way ANOVA with Sidak's multiple comparisons tests. Not all clones reach the TCRdb copy of this immuneACCESS table, which keeps in-frame sequences only. Checked studies attribute under half of the gap to unresolved V genes and leave the rest unexplained. The V and J calls and clone size are taken from that table; D and trimming were inferred from the DNA. Within this sample are more than 85,000 clones, with 90% to 95% of them counted one time only. Of the sample, approximately 7.6% falls within the top ten clones.

Taken from the germline V gene, the CDR1 and CDR2 loops are SGHRS and YFSETQ. The CDR3 spans 16 residues, from the cysteine through the phenylalanine. The read is trimmed to its CDR3 DNA, 48 bases read in frame from base 1. V is clipped by 2 bases and J by 0 bases, and the sequence between their germline boundaries is 12 bases long. The sequence joins TRBV5-1 to TRBJ2-1; the D gene is not confidently resolved. The sequence was obtained from an adult in good health. Specimen: peripheral blood, collected on day 0 of AZD1222 vaccination. The CDR3 in this case is CASSFGSLSSYNEQFF. The DNA sequence is given as TGCGCCAGCAGCTTTGGTAGCCTTAGCTCCTACAATGAGCAGTTCTTC.